These T cell receptor beta chains were read from a single sample in a study of blood T cell repertoires in COVID-19. Only in-frame clones appear in the TCRdb table, and some are missing; sequencing was by immunoSEQ multiplex PCR. The data show 55,000 to 75,000 clones, about three quarters seen once. Sequenced material: peripheral blood. The receptors here all came from a human donor in a cohort sampled during active COVID-19. The CDR3 runs from the conserved cysteine through the conserved F or W. The size field is filled for only some rows; it gives once, few, many or a size class.

V gene	clone size	J gene	CDR3 length	CDR3 protein
TRBV7-9	-	TRBJ2-5	15	CASSLARGPKETQYF
TRBV5-4	-	TRBJ2-7	16	CASSSYQTTGGREQYF
TRBV7-9	-	TRBJ1-4	14	CASSTGQANEKLFF
TRBV30	-	TRBJ2-5	15	CAWSPGTSGVETQYF
TRBV3-1/TRBV3-2	once	TRBJ1-1	17	CASSQDLTGPMNTEAFF
TRBV11-2	-	TRBJ2-2	15	CASSLDLLGAGELFF
TRBV2	-	TRBJ2-7	14	CASSTSGGAYEQYF
TRBV5-6	-	TRBJ2-7	13	CASSLGRLAAQYF
TRBV10-2	-	TRBJ1-2	13	CASSEVREDGYTF
TRBV25-1	-	TRBJ2-5	18	CASSELRSPGQGEETQYF
TRBV9	-	TRBJ2-5	15	CASTRQISSQETQYF
TRBV3-1/TRBV3-2	-	TRBJ1-1	14	CASSQGGGGGEAFF
TRBV5-5	-	TRBJ2-5	16	CASSLAFQGWSETQYF
TRBV7-2	once	TRBJ1-4	13	CASSLAFGEKLFF
TRBV6-6	-	TRBJ2-1	15	CASSSHTSGRDEQFF
TRBV2	-	TRBJ2-1	12	CASSDPGNEQFF
TRBV19	-	TRBJ1-6	16	CASSPAGSSYNSPLHF
TRBV3-1/TRBV3-2	-	TRBJ2-7	16	CASSQASRGGRSEQYF
TRBV5-1	-	TRBJ2-3	15	CASTRNEASTDTQYF
TRBV5-5	-	TRBJ2-1	11	CASSLRDEQFF
TRBV7-2	-	TRBJ2-3	14	CASSFSSGGATQYF
TRBV5-8	-	TRBJ2-5	16	CASSLSTQGGQETQYF
TRBV12-3/TRBV12-4	once	TRBJ2-7	11	CASSLGTGKYF
TRBV21-1	-	TRBJ2-1	17	CASSKGVSGGDNNEQFF
TRBV30	-	TRBJ1-2	12	CAWSVQGGGYTF
TRBV28	-	TRBJ1-2	12	CASSFRGGGYTF
TRBV11-2	-	TRBJ2-2	16	CASSLDLAGGPGELFF
TRBV3-1/TRBV3-2	-	TRBJ2-5	13	CASSRGGSETQYF
TRBV9	-	TRBJ2-7	16	CASSVGYSGRIGEQYF
TRBV7-9	-	TRBJ2-1	15	CASTLSGAPYNEQFF
TRBV30	few	TRBJ1-1	13	CAWRWAMNTEAFF
TRBV11-2	-	TRBJ2-3	14	CASSLDRGTDTQYF
TRBV11-2	-	TRBJ2-7	16	CASSLHPSGRASEQYF
TRBV15	-	TRBJ2-1	16	CATSRRKPAGYNEQFF
TRBV11-2	-	TRBJ2-1	17	CASSLTGEASGRDEQFF
TRBV28	-	TRBJ2-7	15	CASSLTTGLIHEQYF
TRBV4-2	many	TRBJ1-4	18	CASSQGFYPTGSNEKLFF
TRBV5-8	-	TRBJ2-7	17	CASSPLTSGRWGYEQYF
TRBV5-4	-	TRBJ2-4	14	CASSQGQGANIQYF
TRBV28	-	TRBJ2-5	14	CASSPNRDQETQYF
TRBV3-1/TRBV3-2	once	TRBJ2-3	14	CASSQPRQGDTQYF
TRBV20-1	-	TRBJ1-2	14	CSASGDTRFYGYTF
TRBV11-2	-	TRBJ2-3	14	CASNYGGSGGTQYF
TRBV2	-	TRBJ2-3	16	CASSDLASGGSDTQYF
TRBV28	few	TRBJ2-2	15	CASSSTSANTGELFF
TRBV28	-	TRBJ2-7	12	CASSPGTSGTYF
TRBV29-1	-	TRBJ2-2	11	CSVEEGWELFF
TRBV7-8	-	TRBJ2-5	14	CASSWTGGRETQYF
TRBV7-9	-	TRBJ2-1	13	CASSYDTNNEQFF
TRBV19	-	TRBJ1-1	13	CASTATVNTEAFF
TRBV24-1	-	TRBJ1-2	15	CATSDPGQGSYGYTF
TRBV6-1	-	TRBJ2-7	14	CASSEVSRGYEQYF
TRBV9	once	TRBJ2-3	15	CASSSLTSGTDTQYF
TRBV3-1/TRBV3-2	many	TRBJ2-3	15	CASSPWASVGDTQYF
TRBV5-1	-	TRBJ2-5	13	CASSLPSQETQYF
TRBV2	-	TRBJ2-7	14	CASSEPSGRATQYF
TRBV29-1	-	TRBJ2-3	16	CSVEVQTSAGTDTQYF
TRBV7-2	-	TRBJ2-7	15	CASSLTGTGNGEQYF
TRBV27	-	TRBJ1-6	13	CASSLSYGGLIHF